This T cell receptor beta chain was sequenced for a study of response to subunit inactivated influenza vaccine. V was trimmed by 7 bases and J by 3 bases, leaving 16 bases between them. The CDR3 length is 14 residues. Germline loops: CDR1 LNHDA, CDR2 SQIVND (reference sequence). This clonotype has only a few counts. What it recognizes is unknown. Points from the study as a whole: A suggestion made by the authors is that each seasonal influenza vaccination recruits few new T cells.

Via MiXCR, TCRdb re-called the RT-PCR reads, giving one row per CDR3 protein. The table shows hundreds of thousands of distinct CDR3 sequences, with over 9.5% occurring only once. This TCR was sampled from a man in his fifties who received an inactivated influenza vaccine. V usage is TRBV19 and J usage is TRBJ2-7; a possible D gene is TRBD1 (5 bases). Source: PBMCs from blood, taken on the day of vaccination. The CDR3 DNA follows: TGTGCCAGTAAAAACAGGCTTAGGATCTACGAGCAGTACTTC. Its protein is CASKNRLRIYEQYF.